This T cell receptor beta chain was obtained from a study of T cells in Graves' hyperthyroidism and ophthalmopathy. On this clonotype itself: Its antigen is undetermined. This may come from a read error, since a much larger clone is one base off.

Findings and limits, study-wide: The majority of expanded thyroid clonotypes above 0.001 also appeared in blood. A 13 V-J signature model discriminated ophthalmopathy versus stable hyperthyroidism.

The definition of stable Graves' hyperthyroidism was no ophthalmopathy progression within 18 months. TCR beta CDR3 sequences were amplified from RNA transcripts. The HTBI set primed first-round TCR CDR3 RT-PCR. TCRdb re-derived calls from the multiplex PCR reads in MiXCR, one entry per CDR3 protein. The sample lists some 620,000 distinct CDR3 sequences, roughly 17% seen once, with less than 4.5% in the top ten. Material: blood. The source of this sequence is a woman in her thirties with Graves' hyperthyroidism.

In nucleotides, the CDR3 is TGCGGTGGGGGCCTGGCTGGGTACGAGCAGTACTTC. As protein: CGGGLAGYEQYF. The chain uses TRBV20-1 and TRBJ2-7; TRBD1 is a possible D gene (6 bases). Germline CDR1 is DFQATT and CDR2 is SNEGSKA (reference sequence). The CDR3 extends over 12 amino acids.